What follows describes a single T cell receptor (beta chain). Repertoires were generated with immunoSEQ multiplex PCR, while TCRdb's copy carries only in-frame clones and drops some. The data hold 55,000 or so clones, with over 80% observed a single time. The source of the sample is a study of T cell changes during pregnancy in multiple sclerosis. Deletions cut 7 bases from V and 1 base from J, with 7 bases between. The germline V gene has CDR1 LNHDA and CDR2 SQIVND (reference sequence). The CDR3 spans 13 residues. Source: CD4+ T cells from peripheral blood mononuclear cells, taken after pregnancy. The J gene is TRBJ2-2, the V gene TRBV19; D gene uncertain. The clonotype comes from a female donor with multiple sclerosis, enrolled in a pregnancy study. CDR3 region: CASTNGNTGELFF. In DNA, the CDR3 is TGTGCCAGTACCAACGGGAACACCGGGGAGCTGTTTTTT.